This T cell receptor beta chain stems from a study of blood T cell repertoires in COVID-19. Across the study: There were acute and convalescent COVID-19 samples, and they came from the United States, Italy and Spain.

CDR1 is SGHTA and CDR2 is FQGNSA in the germline V gene. The CDR3 runs to 15 residues. Unmatched junction bases numbered 8, after V lost 1 base and J lost 8 bases. Per the study methods: Nucleated cell counts were estimated from reference gene primer amplification. TCRdb keeps only in-frame clones here, not all; method: immunoSEQ multiplex PCR. That table is the source of V, J and clone size, and D and trimming were worked out from the DNA. The table lists 120,000 or so clones, 76% of them singletons. The V gene is TRBV7-2, the J gene TRBJ2-1; TRBD2 agrees at 7 bases. The source material was peripheral blood. This TCR came from a woman of 80 years or more with acute or convalescent COVID-19. CDR3 bases: TGTGCCAGCAGCTTAGGGGAGGGCCTTTTTTATGAGCAGTTCTTC. Residues: CASSLGEGLFYEQFF.